This T cell receptor beta chain was identified during a study of CD8+ T cells in alopecia areata listed by TCRdb under 2018. Study-wide context: The treated patients, all with moderate-to-severe alopecia areata, were enrolled in an open-label pilot trial of oral tofacitinib given at 5 to 10 mg twice daily. Scalp clonality was compared among normal scalp (n=4), patchy alopecia areata scalp (n=8), and alopecia totalis/universalis scalp (n=8). The RNA source kit depended on sample type: the PAXgene miRNA kit for fixed scalp, the miRNeasy kit for PBMCs, and the RNeasy kit for mouse skin. Human TCRbeta sequencing covered scalp tissue and sorted CD4+ and CD8+ peripheral blood T cells from patchy and totalis/universalis alopecia areata patients and healthy controls. In both human patients and the C3H/HeJ mouse model, the study applied high-throughput TCRbeta sequencing to look at T cell clonal expansion in alopecia areata. Patients received tofacitinib for 6 to 18 months and were then followed off drug for 6 months to check for delayed response and recurrence. In treated patients, disease severity was measured using the SALT score, which gives the percentage of scalp surface area affected. TCRbeta CDR3 regions were amplified by immunoSEQ multiplex PCR with 35 Vbeta forward and 13 Jbeta reverse primers. Biopsies were taken from tofacitinib-treated patients at baseline and again at 4 and 24 weeks into treatment, and several of those patients also had a later scalp biopsy.

On the study overall, not on this receptor specifically: Compared with normal scalp, lesional scalp had higher clonality and more expanded CD8+ clones, particularly in alopecia totalis/universalis, a pattern that suggests antigenic drive. Resident alphabeta T cells in normal human skin are also sequenced, complicating scalp TCR repertoire analysis, unlike mouse skin dominated by gammadelta T cells. Tofacitinib significantly decreased scalp clonality and the number of expanded CD8+ clones among the top 100 scalp clones. Because the treated cohort was small and included a single nonresponder, larger studies are needed to assess links between baseline CD8+ expansion and response. TCR sequences shared between patients were less clear than in mice, possibly partly because of HLA diversity in the patient population. During tofacitinib treatment, many expanded lesional clones stuck around in both scalp and blood, and this persistence may partly explain why relapse happens after treatment is stopped.

This clone is judged medium-sized (0.01 to 0.1%). The antigen it binds to is not known. The sample holds no much larger clone one base away, and base qualities are not on file. Here V drops 5 bases and J drops 3 bases, and the junction holds 10 bases not matched to any gene. Taken from the germline V gene, the CDR1 and CDR2 loops are SGHVS and FQNEAQ. Its CDR3 holds 15 amino acids, cysteine through phenylalanine. CDR3 DNA only is kept here, 45 bases in frame from base 1. The time point label of this sample denotes: about 25 weeks on oral tofacitinib. The treatment or condition label of this sample denotes: oral pan-JAK inhibitor, 5-10 mg twice daily. Lesional scalp punch biopsies and peripheral blood were collected from alopecia areata patients. PBMCs were separated by density centrifugation and stained for CD3, CD4 and CD8, after which CD4+ and CD8+ T cells were sorted on a FACSAria. Library method: the immunoSEQ multiplex PCR assay. For TCR sequencing, RNA was extracted from every sample and reverse transcribed into cDNA to serve as template. First-strand cDNA was synthesized using SuperScript III with a 2:1 mix of oligo-dT and random hexamers. A synthetic immune receptor repertoire was used to gauge amplification bias, and whatever bias remained was removed computationally. From the authors' description of their analysis: After raw reads were preprocessed to remove errors, the CDR3 was defined following IMGT conventions as running from the conserved cysteine to phenylalanine. Clonality was computed by normalizing Shannon entropy by log2 of the number of productive unique TCRs and subtracting the result from 1. Scalp TCRbeta sequences were cross-referenced with sorted blood CD4 and CD8 repertoires so that the CD4 or CD8 identity of scalp clones could be inferred. TCRdb obtained this table from immuneACCESS and retained in-frame rearrangements with V and J assigned. These tables miss some clones; where compared with another copy, unresolved V genes account for less than half of the shortfall, and the remainder is unexplained. The DNA was the basis for D and trimming; V, J and clone size are from that table. This sample comprises about 110,000 clones, 84% of them detected only once. Of the sample, over 20% is held by the ten largest clones.

The sample here was CD8+ T cells sorted from blood, taken at week 24, from a patient treated with tofacitinib. The clonotype was recovered from a human donor with alopecia areata. The sequence is built from TRBV7-8 and TRBJ2-7, with 7 middle bases fitting TRBD2. The DNA is TGTGCCAGCAGCAGCGGACTAGGTCTTTACTACGAGCAGTACTTC. It codes for CASSSGLGLYYEQYF.